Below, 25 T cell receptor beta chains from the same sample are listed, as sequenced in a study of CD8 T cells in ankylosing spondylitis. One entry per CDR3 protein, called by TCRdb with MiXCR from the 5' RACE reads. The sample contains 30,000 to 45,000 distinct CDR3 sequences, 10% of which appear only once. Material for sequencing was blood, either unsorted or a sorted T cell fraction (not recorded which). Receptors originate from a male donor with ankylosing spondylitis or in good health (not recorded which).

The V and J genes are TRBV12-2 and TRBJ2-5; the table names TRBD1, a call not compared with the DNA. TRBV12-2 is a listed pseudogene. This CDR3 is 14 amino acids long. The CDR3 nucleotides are TGTGCAAGTCCCTCGACAGGGGTCGGTGAGACCCAGTACTTC. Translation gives CASPSTGVGETQYF.

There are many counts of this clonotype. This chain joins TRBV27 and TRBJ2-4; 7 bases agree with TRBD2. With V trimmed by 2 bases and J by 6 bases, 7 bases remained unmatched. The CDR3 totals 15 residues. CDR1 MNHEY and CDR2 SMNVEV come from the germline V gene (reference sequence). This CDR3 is CASSLAGAAGNIQYF. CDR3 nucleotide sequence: TGTGCCAGCAGTTTAGCGGGAGCGGCAGGAAACATTCAGTACTTC.

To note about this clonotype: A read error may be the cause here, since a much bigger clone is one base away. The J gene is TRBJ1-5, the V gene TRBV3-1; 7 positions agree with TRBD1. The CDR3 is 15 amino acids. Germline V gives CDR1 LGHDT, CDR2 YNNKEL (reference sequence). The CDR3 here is CASSHSGGLNQPQNF. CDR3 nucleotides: TGTGCCAGCAGCCATTCAGGGGGACTCAATCAGCCCCAGAATTTT.

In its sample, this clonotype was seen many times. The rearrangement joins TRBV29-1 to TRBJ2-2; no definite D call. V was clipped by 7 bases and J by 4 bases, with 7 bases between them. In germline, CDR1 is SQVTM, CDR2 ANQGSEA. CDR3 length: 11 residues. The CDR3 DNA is TGCAGCGCTGTCCCCACCGGGGAGCTGTTTTTT. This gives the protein CSAVPTGELFF.

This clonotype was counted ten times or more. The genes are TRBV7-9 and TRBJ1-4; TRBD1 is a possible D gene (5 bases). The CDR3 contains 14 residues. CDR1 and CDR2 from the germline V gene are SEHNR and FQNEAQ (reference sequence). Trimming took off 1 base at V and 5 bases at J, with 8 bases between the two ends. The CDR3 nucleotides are TGTGCCAGCAGCTTAGTCCGGGACAATGAAAAACTGTTTTTT. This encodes CASSLVRDNEKLFF. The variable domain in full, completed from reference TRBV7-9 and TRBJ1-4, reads DTGVSQNPRHKITKRGQNVTFRCDPISEHNRLYWYRQTLGQGPEFLTYFQNEAQLEKSRLLSDRFSAERPKGSFSTLEIQRTEQGDSAMYLCASSLVRDNEKLFFGSGTQLSVL.

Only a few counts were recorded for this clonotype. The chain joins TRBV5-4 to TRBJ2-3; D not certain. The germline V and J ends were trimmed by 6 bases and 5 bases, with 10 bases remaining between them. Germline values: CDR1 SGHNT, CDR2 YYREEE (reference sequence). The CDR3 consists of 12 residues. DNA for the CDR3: TGTGCCAGCAATAGACCCGGAGATACGCAGTATTTT. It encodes CASNRPGDTQYF.

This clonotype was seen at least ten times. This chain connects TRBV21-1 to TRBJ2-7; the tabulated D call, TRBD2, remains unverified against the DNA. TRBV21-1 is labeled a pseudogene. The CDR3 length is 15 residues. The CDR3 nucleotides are TGTGCCAGCGGAGGACTAGCGGGAATACCCTACGAGCAGTACTTC. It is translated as CASGGLAGIPYEQYF.

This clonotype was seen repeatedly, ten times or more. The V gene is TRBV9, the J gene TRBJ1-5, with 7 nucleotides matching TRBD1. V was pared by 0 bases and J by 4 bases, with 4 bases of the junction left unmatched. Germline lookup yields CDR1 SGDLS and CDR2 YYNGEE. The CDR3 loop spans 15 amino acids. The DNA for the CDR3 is TGTGCCAGCAGCGTAGAAGGGGGCGAGAATCAGCCCCAGCATTTT. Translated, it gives CASSVEGGENQPQHF.

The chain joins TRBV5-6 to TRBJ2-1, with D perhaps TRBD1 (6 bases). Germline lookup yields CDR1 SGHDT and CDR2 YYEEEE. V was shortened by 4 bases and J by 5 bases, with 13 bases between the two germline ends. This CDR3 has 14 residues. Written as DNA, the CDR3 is TGTGCCAGCAGCCGCTGGGGGCGAGACAATGAGCAGTTCTTC. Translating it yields CASSRWGRDNEQFF.

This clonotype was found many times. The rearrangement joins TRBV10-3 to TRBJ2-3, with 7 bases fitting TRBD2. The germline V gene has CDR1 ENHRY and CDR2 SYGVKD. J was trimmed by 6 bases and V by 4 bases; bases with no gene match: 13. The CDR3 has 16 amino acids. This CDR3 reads CAISAGPAGVGDTQYF. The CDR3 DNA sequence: TGTGCCATCAGTGCGGGACCCGCGGGAGTGGGGGATACGCAGTATTTT.

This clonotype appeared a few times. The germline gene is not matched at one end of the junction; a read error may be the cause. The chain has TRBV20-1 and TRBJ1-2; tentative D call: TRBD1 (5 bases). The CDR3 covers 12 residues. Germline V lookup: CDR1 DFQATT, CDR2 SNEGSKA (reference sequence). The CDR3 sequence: CSARAGNYGCTF. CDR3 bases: TGCAGTGCTAGGGCAGGGAACTATGGCTGCACCTTC.

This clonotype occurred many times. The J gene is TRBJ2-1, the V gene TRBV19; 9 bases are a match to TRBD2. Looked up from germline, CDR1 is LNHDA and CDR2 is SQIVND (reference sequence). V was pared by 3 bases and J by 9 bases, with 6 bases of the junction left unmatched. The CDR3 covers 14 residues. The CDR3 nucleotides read TGTGCCAGTAGTATCACTAGCGGGCTCGGTGAGCAGTTCTTC. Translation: CASSITSGLGEQFF.

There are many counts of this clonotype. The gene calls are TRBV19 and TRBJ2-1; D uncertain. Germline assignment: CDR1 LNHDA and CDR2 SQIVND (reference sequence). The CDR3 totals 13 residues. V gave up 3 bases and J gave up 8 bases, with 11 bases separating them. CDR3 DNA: TGTGCCAGTAGTATTATTAGCATGGATGAGCAGTTCTTC. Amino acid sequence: CASSIISMDEQFF.

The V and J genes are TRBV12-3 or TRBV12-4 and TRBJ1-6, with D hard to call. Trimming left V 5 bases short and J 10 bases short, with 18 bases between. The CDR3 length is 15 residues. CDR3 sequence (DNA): TGTGCCAGCAGTCCAAGGACCCGAGGGAGGTCACCCCTCCACTTT. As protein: CASSPRTRGRSPLHF.

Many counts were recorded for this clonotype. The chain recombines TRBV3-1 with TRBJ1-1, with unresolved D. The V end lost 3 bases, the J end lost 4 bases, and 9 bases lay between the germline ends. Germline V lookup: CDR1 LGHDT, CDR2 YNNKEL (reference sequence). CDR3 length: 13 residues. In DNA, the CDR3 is TGTGCCAGCAGCCAGGGTTTTTCCACTGAAGCTTTCTTT. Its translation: CASSQGFSTEAFF.

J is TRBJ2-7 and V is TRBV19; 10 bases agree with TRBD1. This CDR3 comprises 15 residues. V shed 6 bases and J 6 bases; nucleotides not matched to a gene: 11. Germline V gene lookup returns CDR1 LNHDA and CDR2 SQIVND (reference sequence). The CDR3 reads CASSPYPTGGGEQYF. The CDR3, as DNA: TGTGCCAGTAGCCCATACCCGACAGGGGGCGGCGAGCAGTACTTC.

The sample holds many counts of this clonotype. CDR3 DNA: TGTGCCAGCAGTCGCCGGGACAAAAATGAAAAACTGTTTTTT. The encoded protein is CASSRRDKNEKLFF. J is TRBJ1-4 and V is TRBV6-2 or TRBV6-3; tentatively, D is TRBD1 (6 bases). CDR1 MNHEY and CDR2 SVGEGT come from the germline V gene. The germline V and J ends were trimmed by 5 bases and 5 bases, with 12 bases remaining between them. The CDR3 runs 14 residues.

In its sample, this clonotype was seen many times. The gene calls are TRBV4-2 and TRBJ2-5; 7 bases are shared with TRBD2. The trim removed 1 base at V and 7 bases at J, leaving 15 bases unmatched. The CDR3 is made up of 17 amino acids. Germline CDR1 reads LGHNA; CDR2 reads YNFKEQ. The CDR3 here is CASSQVGRGRASGTQYF. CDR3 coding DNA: TGTGCCAGCAGCCAAGTGGGCCGGGGTAGGGCTAGCGGGACCCAGTACTTC.

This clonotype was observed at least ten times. CDR3 nucleotides: TGCAGTGCCTTCTTCGGGACAGGGAACACTGAAGCTTTCTTT. Translating it yields CSAFFGTGNTEAFF. This chain links TRBV20-1 with TRBJ1-1, with 8 positions matching TRBD1. CDR1 and CDR2 (germline): DFQATT, SNEGSKA (reference sequence). CDR3 length: 14 residues. Losses at the gene ends were 6 bases for V and 1 base for J; bases not matched to a gene: 7.

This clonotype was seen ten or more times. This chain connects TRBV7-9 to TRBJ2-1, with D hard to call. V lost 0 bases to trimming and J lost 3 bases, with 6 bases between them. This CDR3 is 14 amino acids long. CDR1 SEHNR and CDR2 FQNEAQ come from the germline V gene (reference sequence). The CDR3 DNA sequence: TGTGCCAGCAGCTTAGCACTAAACTACAATGAGCAGTTCTTC. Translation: CASSLALNYNEQFF.

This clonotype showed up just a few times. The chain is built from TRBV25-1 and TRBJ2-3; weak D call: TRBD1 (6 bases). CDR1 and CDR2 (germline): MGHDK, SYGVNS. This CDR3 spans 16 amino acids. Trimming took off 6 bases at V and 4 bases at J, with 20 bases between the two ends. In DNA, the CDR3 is TGTGCCAGCAGCGGAGGACAGAGCCAAGGCCCAGATACGCAGTATTTT. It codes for CASSGGQSQGPDTQYF.

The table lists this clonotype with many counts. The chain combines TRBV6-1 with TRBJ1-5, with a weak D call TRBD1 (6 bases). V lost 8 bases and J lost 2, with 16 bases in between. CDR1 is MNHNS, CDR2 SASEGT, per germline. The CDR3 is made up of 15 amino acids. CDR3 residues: CASGWDIWGNQPQHF. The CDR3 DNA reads TGTGCCAGCGGGTGGGACATCTGGGGCAATCAGCCCCAGCATTTT.

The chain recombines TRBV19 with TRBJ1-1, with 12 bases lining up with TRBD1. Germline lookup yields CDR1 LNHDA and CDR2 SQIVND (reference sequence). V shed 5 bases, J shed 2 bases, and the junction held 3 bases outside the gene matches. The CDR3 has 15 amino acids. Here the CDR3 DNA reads TGTGCCAGTAGTGCGGGACAGGGGGCAAACACTGAAGCTTTCTTT. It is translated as CASSAGQGANTEAFF.

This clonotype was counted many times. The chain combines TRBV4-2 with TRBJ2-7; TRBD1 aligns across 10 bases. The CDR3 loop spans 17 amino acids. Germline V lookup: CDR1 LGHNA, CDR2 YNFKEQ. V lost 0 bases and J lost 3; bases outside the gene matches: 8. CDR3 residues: CASSQEGADRGYYEQYF. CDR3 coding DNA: TGTGCCAGCAGCCAAGAAGGAGCGGACAGGGGGTACTACGAGCAGTACTTC.

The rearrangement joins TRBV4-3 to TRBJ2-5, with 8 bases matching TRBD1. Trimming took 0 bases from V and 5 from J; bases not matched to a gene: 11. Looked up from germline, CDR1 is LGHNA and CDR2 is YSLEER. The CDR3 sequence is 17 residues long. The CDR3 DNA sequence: TGCGCCAGCAGCCAAGATGTTCCAGGGGGCGCGTCGGAGACCCAGTACTTC. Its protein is CASSQDVPGGASETQYF.